The subject of this entry is one TCR beta chain. Repertoires were generated with immunoSEQ multiplex PCR, while TCRdb's copy carries only in-frame clones and drops some. The sample has approximately 170,000 clones, approximately 82% seen once. This entry belongs to a study of blood T cell repertoires in COVID-19. CDR3 length: 15 amino acids. V lost 6 bases, J lost 2 bases, and 4 bases stayed unmatched. Germline CDR1 LNHDA, CDR2 SQIVND (reference sequence). The V call is TRBV19, the J call TRBJ1-5, with 10 bases matching TRBD1. The TCR originated in a woman between 45 and 60 years old in a cohort exposed to, infected with or recovered from COVID-19 (not recorded which). The specimen sequenced was PBMCs or T cells enriched from blood (not recorded which). CDR3 in amino acids: CASRSTGGGNQPQHF. CDR3 nucleotide sequence: TGTGCCAGTAGGTCGACAGGGGGCGGCAATCAGCCCCAGCATTTT.